The 28 T cell receptor beta chains in this list originate from one sample, sequenced in a study of T cell clonality in common variable immunodeficiency. Measured with immunoSEQ multiplex PCR; TCRdb has only the in-frame clones, and not every one. Altogether about 30,000 clones were found in the sample, and no singletons occur. Sequencing input: peripheral blood mononuclear cells. These TCRs come from a person between 18 and 75 years old in good health.

This clone was detected only a few times. The CDR3 is cut off 3 residues early in the read; its end comes from the germline J gene. The chain has TRBV19 and TRBJ2-1; 9 bases are a match to TRBD2. Germline V gene data show CDR1 as LNHDA and CDR2 as SQIVND (reference sequence). J gave up 4 bases and V 7 bases, and 8 bases lay outside the gene matches. The CDR3 has 15 amino acids. The CDR3 bases that were read are TGTGCCAGTATCCACAGCGGGGGGTTGTACAATGAG. Translation: CASIHSGGLYNE. The full CDR3 protein reads CASIHSGGLYNEQFF.

This clone was detected ten times or more. The read is 3 residues too short to cover the CDR3 end, so that end is filled in from the germline J gene. The chain combines TRBV7-6 with TRBJ2-3, with TRBD2 matching over 7 bases. The length of the CDR3 is 18 residues. Germline-derived CDR1 and CDR2 are SGHVS and FNYEAQ. J lost 0 bases, V lost 1 base, and 10 bases had no gene match. CDR3 residues: CASSLVGDYSFSTDTQYF. The CDR3 DNA, read in part, is TGTGCCAGCAGCTTAGTGGGGGACTATTCTTTTAGCACAGATACG.

About this clone: Read sequence stops 3 residues before the CDR3 end, and the germline J gene provides the missing end. Other nucleotide sequences from this sample produce the same CDR3. The genes are TRBV7-6 and TRBJ1-3; no clear D gene. V was cut by 1 base and J by 6 bases, with 10 bases left in between. This CDR3 is 14 amino acids long. Germline loops: CDR1 SGHVS, CDR2 FNYEAQ. The CDR3 bases that were read are TGTGCCAGCAGCTTAGAACCGGGGATAAACACC. This translates into CASSLEPGINT. The CDR3 in its entirety is CASSLEPGINTIYF.

Many counts were recorded for this clone. The read ends 3 residues before the CDR3 terminus; that terminus is restored from the germline J gene. The chain couples TRBV4-1 to TRBJ2-1; D is unclear. V was clipped by 0 bases and J by 1 base, with 7 bases between them. This CDR3 contains 15 residues. Germline V gene sequence: CDR1 MGHRA, CDR2 YSYEKL. CDR3: CASSQEWPSYNEQFF. CDR3 DNA, as far as it was read: TGCGCCAGCAGCCAAGAATGGCCTTCCTACAATGAG.

This clone was observed many times. The CDR3 goes on 3 residues after the read ends, and that part is filled in from the germline J gene. This chain uses TRBV18 with TRBJ1-5; the D is unclear. V was shortened by 5 bases and J by 0 bases, with 8 bases between the two germline ends. CDR1 and CDR2 from the germline V gene are KGHSH and LQKENI. This CDR3 comprises 14 residues. CDR3 sequence: CASSGGFSNQPQHF. Incomplete CDR3 DNA: TGTGCCAGCTCAGGAGGGTTTAGCAATCAGCCC.

The sample holds many counts of this clone. The read falls 3 residues short of the CDR3 end, and the missing part is taken from the germline J gene. The J gene is TRBJ2-4, the V gene TRBV20-1; 10 nucleotides agree with TRBD2. The CDR3 runs to 15 residues. CDR1 is DFQATT and CDR2 is SNEGSKA in the germline V gene (reference sequence). After removal of 5 bases from V and 1 base from J, the junction contained 5 bases not matched to a gene. The part of the CDR3 DNA that was read is TGCAGTGCTTATAGCGGGGGGCTTGCCAAAAACATT. This translates into CSAYSGGLAKNI. The full CDR3 protein is CSAYSGGLAKNIQYF.

This clone was counted at least ten times. Read sequence stops 3 residues before the CDR3 end, and the germline J gene provides the missing end. The chain combines TRBV20-1 with TRBJ2-7; TRBD1 matches 7 bases. The CDR3 covers 13 residues. Germline CDR1 is DFQATT and CDR2 is SNEGSKA (reference sequence). Trimming at V came to 5 bases and at J to 3 bases, leaving 7 bases not matched to a gene. CDR3 sequence: CSAVGDRDYEQYF. CDR3 DNA (partial): TGCAGTGCTGTAGGCGACAGGGACTACGAG.

Comment on this clone: The read halts 3 residues ahead of the CDR3 end, with the missing end drawn from the germline J gene. The rearrangement links TRBV7-2 to TRBJ2-2; 7 positions match TRBD2. The V gene end was trimmed by 3 bases and the J gene end by 6 bases; junction bases not matched to a gene: 4. The CDR3 runs to 14 residues. Germline values: CDR1 SGHTA, CDR2 FQGNSA. The CDR3 bases that were read are TGTGCCAGCAGCTTGCGGGGACTACCCGGGGAG. This codes for CASSLRGLPGE. The entire CDR3 is CASSLRGLPGELFF.

This clone was detected many times. The read ends 3 residues shy of where the CDR3 ends; the end is completed using the germline J gene. The chain is built from TRBV5-1 and TRBJ1-6; 9 nucleotides agree with TRBD1. CDR3 size: 17 residues. Unmatched junction bases numbered 8, after V lost 0 bases and J lost 7 bases. CDR1 is SGHRS, CDR2 YFSETQ, per germline. The CDR3 DNA, read in part, is TGCGCCAGCAGCTTGGGTGCCGGGACAGGGAGGAATTCACCC. Its protein is CASSLGAGTGRNSP. The CDR3 reads in full as CASSLGAGTGRNSPLHF.

This clone appeared many times. The read finishes 3 residues shy of the CDR3 end, and the germline J gene is used to complete it. The chain has TRBV7-2 and TRBJ2-7; tentatively, D is TRBD2 (7 bases). CDR3 length: 15 amino acids. The ends were cut back, 4 bases at V and 0 bases at J, with 13 bases in the middle. Germline CDR1 SGHTA, CDR2 FQGNSA. The CDR3 loop is CASSSEGGTSYEQYF. CDR3 DNA (partial): TGTGCCAGCAGCTCCGAGGGGGGGACCTCCTACGAG.

Concerning this clone: The CDR3 end is not reached by the read, which stops 3 residues before it; the germline J gene fills it in. J is TRBJ1-2 and V is TRBV7-2; D perhaps matches TRBD1 (6 bases). V gave up 5 bases and J gave up 4 bases, with 17 bases separating them. The CDR3 spans 15 residues. Germline CDR1 SGHTA, CDR2 FQGNSA. Incomplete CDR3 DNA: TGTGCCAGCAGCGCTCCGACAGGTGGGGCCTATGGC. As protein: CASSAPTGGAYG. The full CDR3 sequence reads CASSAPTGGAYGYTF.

The table lists this clone with many counts. The sequenced fragment ends 3 residues before the CDR3 boundary, so the rest is inferred from the germline J gene. This rearrangement joins TRBV11-3 to TRBJ1-1; tentatively, D is TRBD1 (6 bases). CDR3 size: 13 residues. Germline lookup yields CDR1 SGHNT and CDR2 YENEEA. CDR3: CASSPQGTTLAFF. The CDR3 bases that were read are TGTGCCAGCAGCCCCCAGGGGACCACCTTG.

This clone was picked up many times. The CDR3 end falls 3 residues outside the read, so it is completed with the germline J gene. V usage is TRBV4-1 and J usage is TRBJ1-5; D possibly corresponds to TRBD1 (5 bases). This CDR3 comprises 16 residues. Germline V gene data show CDR1 as MGHRA and CDR2 as YSYEKL. Trimming removed 0 bases from V and 7 bases from J, with 16 bases in between. The CDR3 bases that were read are TGCGCCAGCAGCCAAGAACCTACAGGATATACCCAGCCC. Encoded protein: CASSQEPTGYTQP. From start to end, the CDR3 is CASSQEPTGYTQPQHF.

This clone was counted at least ten times. From the germline J gene comes the end of the CDR3, since the read stops 3 residues before it. The J gene is TRBJ2-2, the V gene TRBV7-3, with 10 bases aligning to TRBD1. With 4 bases clipped from V and 5 bases from J, the junction kept 1 base outside the gene matches. The CDR3 is made up of 14 amino acids. From germline, CDR1 is SGHTA and CDR2 FQGTGA. CDR3: CASSWDRGTGELFF. CDR3 DNA, as far as it was read: TGTGCCAGCAGCTGGGACAGGGGAACCGGGGAG.

Ten or more counts support this clone. The read terminates 3 residues before the CDR3 end, so the remaining end is supplied by the germline J gene. The rearrangement joins TRBV5-4 to TRBJ1-2; the D is unclear. V lost 4 bases and J lost 3, with 4 bases in between. There are 11 residues in the CDR3. Germline CDR1 is SGHNT and CDR2 is YYREEE (reference sequence). The part of the CDR3 DNA that was read is TGTGCCAGCAGCCGGGACTATGGC. This sequence encodes CASSRDYG. The CDR3 as a whole reads CASSRDYGYTF.

About this clone: The CDR3 end is not reached by the read, which stops 3 residues before it; the germline J gene fills it in. The rearrangement joins TRBV7-2 to TRBJ1-5; 7 bases map to TRBD1. With 4 bases clipped from V and 2 bases from J, the junction kept 5 bases outside the gene matches. This CDR3 has 15 residues. The germline CDR1 and CDR2 sequences are SGHTA and FQGNSA. The part of the CDR3 DNA that was read is TGTGCCAGCAGCTCGACAGGGACGGGCAATCAGCCC. Encoded protein: CASSSTGTGNQP. The CDR3 reads in full as CASSSTGTGNQPQHF.

As for this clone: A far larger clone differs by one base, so this is likely a read error. The read ends 3 residues shy of where the CDR3 ends; the end is completed using the germline J gene. This rearrangement joins TRBV7-9 to TRBJ2-7; D remains ambiguous. The CDR3 is made up of 13 amino acids. Germline CDR1 and CDR2: SEHNR and FQNEAQ (reference sequence). The CDR3 sequence is CTSSPTFGNEQYF. CDR3 DNA (partial): TGTACCAGCAGCCCGACATTCGGTAACGAG. The complete variable domain, with remaining parts taken from reference TRBV7-9 and TRBJ2-7, reads DTGVSQNPRHKITKRGQNVTFRCDPISEHNRLYWYRQTLGQGPEFLTYFQNEAQLEKSRLLSDRFSAERPKGSFSTLEIQRTEQGDSAMYLCTSSPTFGNEQYFGPGTRLTVT.

This clone was counted between two and nine times. The read ends 3 residues shy of where the CDR3 ends; the end is completed using the germline J gene. The chain has TRBV18 and TRBJ2-1; 9 bases align to TRBD2. This CDR3 contains 19 residues. Germline values: CDR1 KGHSH, CDR2 LQKENI. The V gene end was trimmed by 6 bases and the J gene end by 3 bases; junction bases not matched to a gene: 18. The DNA read from the CDR3 is TGTGCCAGCTCCCCCACCCCCCGCGGGCTAGCGGGGAACTACAATGAG. Its translation is CASSPTPRGLAGNYNE. The complete CDR3 reads CASSPTPRGLAGNYNEQFF.

This clone appeared a few times. The read is 3 residues too short to cover the CDR3 end, so that end is filled in from the germline J gene. The chain carries TRBV19 and TRBJ2-1; D might be TRBD1 (5 bases). Germline loops: CDR1 LNHDA, CDR2 SQIVND (reference sequence). The CDR3 covers 14 residues. Trimming pared 6 bases from V and 1 base from J, leaving 10 bases between. The sequenced part of the CDR3 DNA is TGTGCCAGTAGCCTAGGGGAATCCTACAATGAG. Translated, it gives CASSLGESYNE. The entire CDR3 is CASSLGESYNEQFF.

By share, this clone ranks as medium-sized. Sequencing ends 3 residues short of the CDR3 end; the germline J gene provides the rest. This rearrangement joins TRBV7-2 to TRBJ2-7, with D possibly being TRBD2 (6 bases). Trimming removed 1 base from V and 4 bases from J, with 14 bases in between. This CDR3 has 15 residues. The germline V gene has CDR1 SGHTA and CDR2 FQGNSA. CDR3 loop: CASSLGGGLFYEQYF. CDR3 bases read: TGTGCCAGCAGCTTAGGGGGCGGACTATTTTACGAG.

This clone was observed many times. The read stops 3 residues short of the end of the CDR3; the missing end is completed from the germline J gene. This chain connects TRBV18 to TRBJ1-4; D not resolved. The CDR3 runs 19 residues. From germline, CDR1 is KGHSH and CDR2 LQKENI. The V gene lost 3 bases and the J gene lost 7 bases, with 27 bases spanning the gap. The CDR3 bases that were read are TGTGCCAGCTCACCCAACTCCTTACAGCTGCGCCTAATGGGTGAAAAA. The encoded protein is CASSPNSLQLRLMGEK. From start to end, the CDR3 is CASSPNSLQLRLMGEKLFF.

The sample holds many counts of this clone. The part of the CDR3 DNA that was read is TGTGCCAGCAAGGGGGACAGAACTAACTATGGC. Protein product: CASKGDRTNYG. The whole CDR3 protein reads CASKGDRTNYGYTF. This chain joins TRBV2 and TRBJ1-2; 7 positions agree with TRBD1. The CDR3 extends 3 residues past the end of the read, so its final part is completed from the germline J gene. The CDR3 contains 14 residues. The germline V gene encodes CDR1 SNHLY and CDR2 FYNNEI. The V gene end was trimmed by 7 bases and the J gene end by 0 bases; junction bases not matched to a gene: 5.

This clone came up many times. The CDR3 extends 3 residues past the end of the read, so its final part is completed from the germline J gene. Other DNA sequences in the sample encode the same CDR3. The chain is built from TRBV7-3 and TRBJ2-3, with D possibly TRBD2 on 7 matching bases. CDR1 is SGHTA, CDR2 FQGTGA, per germline. The CDR3 runs to 14 residues. V was shortened by 3 bases and J by 1 base, with 8 bases between the two germline ends. This CDR3 is CASSLGGRTDTQYF. The sequenced CDR3 bases are TGTGCCAGCAGCTTGGGGGGGCGCACAGATACG.

This clone was seen ten or more times. The CDR3 extends 3 residues past the end of the read, so its final part is completed from the germline J gene. The chain employs TRBV14 and TRBJ2-2; D possibly corresponds to TRBD1 (5 bases). Germline-derived CDR1 and CDR2 are SGHDN and FVKESK. V lost 0 bases and J 9 bases, leaving 11 bases between the germline ends. The CDR3 is 14 residues long. The CDR3 protein is CASSQERGYRELFF. The DNA read from the CDR3 is TGTGCCAGCAGCCAAGAAAGGGGCTACCGGGAG.

This clone was observed at least ten times. CDR3 loop: CASSNRDNPGELFF. The sequenced CDR3 bases are TGTGCCAGCAGCAATCGGGACAACCCCGGGGAG. The rearrangement joins TRBV7-9 to TRBJ2-2, with a tentative D call TRBD1 (6 bases). The CDR3 end is not reached by the read, which stops 3 residues before it; the germline J gene fills it in. The CDR3 is made up of 14 amino acids. Germline CDR1 reads SEHNR; CDR2 reads FQNEAQ (reference sequence). V was pared by 5 bases and J by 6 bases, with 13 bases between.

As regards this clone: The sequenced fragment ends 3 residues before the CDR3 boundary, so the rest is inferred from the germline J gene. The rearrangement joins TRBV6-2 or TRBV6-3 to TRBJ2-6; TRBD2 is a possible D gene (5 bases). V lost 5 bases and J lost 2, with 10 bases in between. This CDR3 has 15 amino acids. CDR1 is MNHEY, CDR2 SVGEGT, per germline. CDR3 residues: CASSPPGAGANVLTF. CDR3 DNA, as far as it was read: TGTGCCAGCAGTCCCCCCGGGGCTGGGGCCAACGTC.

Only a few counts were recorded for this clone. The CDR3 extends 3 residues past the end of the read, so its final part is completed from the germline J gene. The chain has TRBV7-2 and TRBJ2-7; D remains unclear. The CDR3 loop spans 14 amino acids. From germline, CDR1 is SGHTA and CDR2 FQGNSA. V shed 0 bases and J shed 1 base, with 7 bases lying between them. CDR3 loop: CASSLASQSYEQYF. Incomplete CDR3 DNA: TGTGCCAGCAGCTTAGCGTCCCAGTCCTACGAG. The full variable domain, rest sourced from reference TRBV7-2 and TRBJ2-7, is GAGVSQSPSNKVTEKGKDVELRCDPISGHTALYWYRQSLGQGLEFLIYFQGNSAPDKSGLPSDRFSAERTGGSVSTLTIQRTQQEDSAVYLCASSLASQSYEQYFGPGTRLTVT.

This clone was detected ten times or more. The read terminates 3 residues before the CDR3 end, so the remaining end is supplied by the germline J gene. This rearrangement joins TRBV5-1 to TRBJ2-7; 14 nucleotides match TRBD2. Trimming cost V 3 bases and J 3 bases; bases outside gene matches: 5. This CDR3 has 16 residues. CDR1 SGHRS and CDR2 YFSETQ come from the germline V gene. The covered CDR3 bases are TGCGCCAGCAGCTCTATCGGGACTAGCGGGAGCTACGAG. Its translation: CASSSIGTSGSYE. The CDR3 reads in full as CASSSIGTSGSYEQYF.